Listed below are T cell receptor beta chains from one sample, sequenced in a study of identical twins. TCRdb called the 5' RACE reads again in MiXCR, with one record for every CDR3 protein. This table holds 350,000 to 600,000 distinct CDR3 sequences, approximately 15% found once. The sample also formed part of further work on yellow fever vaccine responses in identical twins.

Sequenced material: CD4+ T cells sorted from blood. The source of these receptors is a woman under 30 in good health. Each CDR3 is given with its conserved first and last residue. D genes are given only for firm matches. Size values are once, few and many counts, or a class for expanded clones, and some rows have none.

clone_size,j_call,v_call,d_call,cdr3_nt,cdr3_aa
few,TRBJ2-7,TRBV28,TRBD1,TGTGCCAGCAGTCTATACAGGGGTAGGGAATACTTC,CASSLYRGREYF
NA,TRBJ2-4,TRBV6-1,TRBD2,TGTGCCTCCCGGGGGGGGTCAACCAAAAACATTCAGTACTTC,CASRGGSTKNIQYF
NA,TRBJ2-3,TRBV9,NA,TGTGCCAGCAGCGTAGAGGTTACCACAGATACGCAGTATTTT,CASSVEVTTDTQYF
few,TRBJ2-3,TRBV7-3,TRBD2,TGTGCCAGCAGTTCTAGCGGGGGGTTTGCGGATACGCAGTATTTT,CASSSSGGFADTQYF
NA,TRBJ2-2,TRBV27,NA,TGTGCCAGCGGGGGGCGGGGAGTAACCGGGGAGCTGTTTTTT,CASGGRGVTGELFF
NA,TRBJ2-5,TRBV20-1,NA,TGCAGTGCTAGGGGTGACATGGGGGGGCGACTGGAGACCCAGTACTTC,CSARGDMGGRLETQYF
few,TRBJ2-3,TRBV6-1,NA,TGTGCCAGCAAACAGTCTCCTAGCACAGATACGCAGTATTTT,CASKQSPSTDTQYF
NA,TRBJ2-6,TRBV28,TRBD1,TGTGCCAGCAGCCAAACGGCAGGCAGGGGGCGTGGGGCCAACGTCCTGACTTTC,CASSQTAGRGRGANVLTF
NA,TRBJ2-7,TRBV20-1,TRBD1,TGCAGTGCTAGAGTTTATAGGACAGGGCCCACTCCCTACTACGAGCAGTACTTC,CSARVYRTGPTPYYEQYF
once,TRBJ2-1,TRBV6-1,NA,TGTGCCAGCAGATCCAGAAGGGGGAGATCCTACAATGAGCAGTTCTTC,CASRSRRGRSYNEQFF
many,TRBJ2-3,TRBV18,NA,TGTGCCAGCTCACCAACACGGGGGTATGATACGCAGTATTTT,CASSPTRGYDTQYF
many,TRBJ1-5,TRBV6-5,TRBD1,TGTGCCAGCAGTTACCTACAGGGGGATCAGCCCCAGCATTTT,CASSYLQGDQPQHF
NA,TRBJ2-5,TRBV5-1,NA,TGCGCCAGCAGCTCCAGCCGAGATGGGGAGACCCAGTACTTC,CASSSSRDGETQYF
few,TRBJ1-6,TRBV12-3/TRBV12-4,TRBD1,TGTGCCAGCAGTTTGGGACAGGAAAATTCACCCCTCCACTTT,CASSLGQENSPLHF
NA,TRBJ2-1,TRBV29-1,NA,TGCAGCGTTCTCCTGGCGGGGCGGCCCAATGAGCAGTTCTTC,CSVLLAGRPNEQFF
NA,TRBJ2-7,TRBV12-3/TRBV12-4,NA,TGTGCCAGCAGTGAAGGAGTCAGGGGTTTTGGCCACGAGCAGTACTTC,CASSEGVRGFGHEQYF
NA,TRBJ1-1,TRBV18,NA,TGTGCCAGCTCATCCACAGACATGAACACTGAAGCTTTCTTT,CASSSTDMNTEAFF
NA,TRBJ2-1,TRBV5-1,NA,TGCGCCAGCAGCTTGGAAGTCGGAGATTACGAGGCCAATGAGCAGTTCTTC,CASSLEVGDYEANEQFF
NA,TRBJ2-3,TRBV3-1,NA,TGTGCCAGCAGCCACGGACCTTCTGGCACAGATACGCAGTATTTT,CASSHGPSGTDTQYF
many,TRBJ2-7,TRBV7-2,NA,TGTGCCAGCAGCTTAGGGGGGCTATACGAGCAGTACTTC,CASSLGGLYEQYF
NA,TRBJ2-4,TRBV4-2,NA,TGTGCCAGCAGCCAACTAACGCAGAACATGGCCAAAAACATTCAGTACTTC,CASSQLTQNMAKNIQYF
NA,TRBJ2-3,TRBV20-1,NA,TGCAGTGCTAGTTTGGCCCTACGGAGGACAGATACGCAGTATTTT,CSASLALRRTDTQYF
NA,TRBJ2-6,TRBV24-1,TRBD1,TGTGCCACCAGCGGGACAGGGGGCCTCTCTGGGGCCAACGTCCTGACTTTC,CATSGTGGLSGANVLTF
few,TRBJ2-7,TRBV7-9,NA,TGTGCCAGCAGCCTCGCTACAGCGACCTACGAGCAGTACTTC,CASSLATATYEQYF
NA,TRBJ2-7,TRBV27,TRBD1,TGTGCCAGCAGTTTACGTATTGGGGACAGGGGCCCGTACGAGCAGTACTTC,CASSLRIGDRGPYEQYF
many,TRBJ2-1,TRBV7-6,TRBD1,TGTGCCAGCAGCTCAACGGGACAGGGATTTTACAATGAGCAGTTCTTC,CASSSTGQGFYNEQFF
NA,TRBJ2-3,TRBV5-4,NA,TGTGCCAGCAGCTTGGACCTAAGCCCAGATACGCAGTATTTT,CASSLDLSPDTQYF
NA,TRBJ2-3,TRBV20-1,NA,TGCAGTGCTCCCTTGGTTCCTAGCACAGATACGCAGTATTTT,CSAPLVPSTDTQYF
many,TRBJ2-7,TRBV15,NA,TGTGCCACCAGCAGGGAAGGGATTTCTCGGGGGATTGAGCAGTACTTC,CATSREGISRGIEQYF
NA,TRBJ2-1,TRBV6-5,NA,TGTGCCAGCAGTTCCCTGGTTGGGGAGGAATCCTACAATGAGCAGTTCTTC,CASSSLVGEESYNEQFF
NA,TRBJ2-5,TRBV11-2,TRBD1,TGTGCCAGCAGCTTAGGTACCGGACACAGGGGATCTCAAGAGACCCAGTACTTC,CASSLGTGHRGSQETQYF
few,TRBJ1-6,TRBV5-6,NA,TGTGCCAGCAGCTTTACCGTTTCACCCCTCCACTTT,CASSFTVSPLHF
few,TRBJ2-1,TRBV19,TRBD1,TGTGCCAGTACCCGAAATCCCGGGACAGGGGGGTACAATGAGCAGTTCTTC,CASTRNPGTGGYNEQFF
few,TRBJ1-4,TRBV10-3,NA,TGTGCCATCAATCAAACGGACGCCTCCCGAGGAAAACTGTTTTTT,CAINQTDASRGKLFF
few,TRBJ1-6,TRBV5-1,NA,TGCGCCAGCAGCTTGGGGCCGGGGTCTAATTCACCCCTCCACTTT,CASSLGPGSNSPLHF
few,TRBJ1-2,TRBV11-2,TRBD1,TGTGCCAGCAGCATCACCAACCAGGGGGTCGGCTACACCTTC,CASSITNQGVGYTF
once,TRBJ2-1,TRBV18,TRBD2,TGTGCCAGCTCACCGGCTAGCGGCAATGAGCAGTTCTTC,CASSPASGNEQFF
few,TRBJ2-7,TRBV20-1,NA,TGCAGTGCTAGAGTAAGGAGCGGCCTAGCCCCACACGAGCAGTACTTC,CSARVRSGLAPHEQYF
NA,TRBJ2-7,TRBV20-1,NA,TGCAGGAACCGGGACGGAACCTTCTACGAGCAGTACTTC,CRNRDGTFYEQYF
many,TRBJ2-1,TRBV7-9,NA,TGTGCCAGCAGCTACGAGACAGCCTACAATGAGCAGTTCTTC,CASSYETAYNEQFF
NA,TRBJ2-7,TRBV18,NA,TGTGCCAGCTCACCACCCCAGGGGCTGGAGCAGTACTTC,CASSPPQGLEQYF